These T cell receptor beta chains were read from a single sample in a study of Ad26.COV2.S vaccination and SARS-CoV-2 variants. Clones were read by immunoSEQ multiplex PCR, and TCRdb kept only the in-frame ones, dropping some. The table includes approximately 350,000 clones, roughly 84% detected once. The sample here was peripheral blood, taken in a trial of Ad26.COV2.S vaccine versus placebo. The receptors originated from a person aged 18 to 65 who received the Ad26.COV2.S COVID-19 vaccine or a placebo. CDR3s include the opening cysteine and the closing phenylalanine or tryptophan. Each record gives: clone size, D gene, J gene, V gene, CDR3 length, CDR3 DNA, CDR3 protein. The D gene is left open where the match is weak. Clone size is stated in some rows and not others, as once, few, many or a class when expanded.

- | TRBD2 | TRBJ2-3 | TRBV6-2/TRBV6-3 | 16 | TGTGCCAGCAGCCTGGGTAGCGGGGGGTTCACAGATACGCAGTATTTT | CASSLGSGGFTDTQYF
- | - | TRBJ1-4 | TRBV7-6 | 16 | TGTGCCAGCAGCTTAGTCTCCGGGGCAACTAATGAAAAACTGTTTTTT | CASSLVSGATNEKLFF
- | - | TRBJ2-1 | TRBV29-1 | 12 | TGCAGCGTTGATACAGTTTACAATGAGCAGTTCTTC | CSVDTVYNEQFF
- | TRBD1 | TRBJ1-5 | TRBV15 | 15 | TGTGCCACCAGCCTTCGTGGACAGGGCAATCAGCCCCAGCATTTT | CATSLRGQGNQPQHF
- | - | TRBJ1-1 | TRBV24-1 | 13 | TGTGCCACCAGGCGCGGGGAGAACACTGAAGCTTTCTTT | CATRRGENTEAFF
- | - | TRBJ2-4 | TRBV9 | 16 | TGTGCCAGCAGCGAGGGGGGAGACTACATCAGAAACATTCAGTACTTC | CASSEGGDYIRNIQYF
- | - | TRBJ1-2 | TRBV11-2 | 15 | TGTGCCAGCAGCTTAGAAGGGGAGTTCGAGGTTGGCTACACCTTC | CASSLEGEFEVGYTF
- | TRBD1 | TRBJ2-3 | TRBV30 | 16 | TGTGCCTGGAGGGGGACAGGGGTTCGAGGCACAGATACGCAGTATTTT | CAWRGTGVRGTDTQYF
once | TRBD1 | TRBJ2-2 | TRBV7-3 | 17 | TGTGCCAGCAGCCTCTATCCTCGGACAGGAGACGCCGGGGAGCTGTTTTTT | CASSLYPRTGDAGELFF
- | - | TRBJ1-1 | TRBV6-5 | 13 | TGTGCCAGCAGTTACGGGGGGGGTACTGAAGCTTTCTTT | CASSYGGGTEAFF
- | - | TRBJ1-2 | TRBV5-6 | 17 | TGTGCCAGCAGCTGGATCTCCCGGGACCTCTCGAGCTATGGCTACACCTTC | CASSWISRDLSSYGYTF
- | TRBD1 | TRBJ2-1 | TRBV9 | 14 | TGTGCCAGCAGCGCAGGACAGGCCTACAATGAGCAGTTCTTC | CASSAGQAYNEQFF
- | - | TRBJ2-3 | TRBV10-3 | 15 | TGTGCCATCAGTGAGTCAAGGGTAGTCACAGATACGCAGTATTTT | CAISESRVVTDTQYF
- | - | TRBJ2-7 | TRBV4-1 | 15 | TGCGCCAGCAGTCAACCCCCGGGGCCGACCTACGAGCAGTACTTC | CASSQPPGPTYEQYF
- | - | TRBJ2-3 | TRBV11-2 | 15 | TGTGCCAGCAGCTTAAAAGGGGACGGCACAGATACGCAGTATTTT | CASSLKGDGTDTQYF